This T cell receptor beta chain emerged from a study of blood T cell repertoires in COVID-19. Study-wide background: Some COVID-19 samples were acute and others convalescent; all came from the United States, Italy and Spain. In each case, the material was cDNA or gDNA derived from T cells, B-cell-depleted T cells, or PBMCs.

As originally analysed: Amplification with reference gene primers provided the estimates of nucleated cell counts. Sequencing was performed with immunoSEQ multiplex PCR; in TCRdb, only in-frame clones are kept and a portion is missing. V and J calls and clone size come straight from that table; D and trimming were deduced from the DNA. Altogether around 95,000 clones are present, 80% being singletons, with the ten largest covering over 10%. Deletions cut 0 bases from V and 5 bases from J, with 10 bases between. This CDR3 has 15 residues. Germline assignment: CDR1 LNHNV and CDR2 YYDKDF (reference sequence).

The V call is TRBV15, the J call TRBJ1-4; the D gene is possibly TRBD1 (5 bases). The origin of this receptor is a woman in her 70s with acute or convalescent COVID-19. The sample taken for sequencing was peripheral blood. Here the CDR3 DNA reads TGTGCCACCAGCAGAGATCGACAGCTAAATGAAAAACTGTTTTTT. It codes for CATSRDRQLNEKLFF.